The clone carrying this T cell receptor (beta chain) was seen a few times. The time point: healthy volunteer bleed at 2 weeks. Whole blood, unfractionated, served as the material for total RNA extraction. The data were obtained in a study of human T cells and chemical hapten exposure. Source study methods: Per-sample TCR counts ranged from roughly 23,224 to 750,000, median roughly 96,000. TCRdb fed the RACE reads into MiXCR, producing one record per CDR3 protein. In this record, the V and J calls reflect TCRdb's handling and not the investigators' own analysis. The table includes approximately 90,000 distinct CDR3 sequences, approximately 8.2% detected once. Per germline, CDR1 SQVTM and CDR2 ANQGSEA. The CDR3 is 13 residues long. Trimming pared 1 base from V and 3 bases from J, leaving 10 bases between.

The sequence derives from a female donor in good health. Some clones in this sample may be carry-over from other donors' samples. The sequencing input was whole blood. The chain links TRBV29-1 to TRBJ2-7; D gene uncertain. The CDR3 sequence: CSVEGGSNYEQYF. As DNA, the CDR3 is TGCAGCGTTGAAGGTGGCAGCAACTACGAGCAGTACTTC.